The T cell receptor beta chain under discussion was sequenced for a study of CXCR3-negative and CXCR3-positive naive CD8 T cells. Whole-study results and caveats: Researchers report that CXCR3-positive naive cells carry more hydrophobic TRB CDR3s than CXCR3-negative naive cells. High diversity, comparable across both naive subsets, contrasted with much lower diversity in memory CD8+ cells.

The CDR3 is 15 amino acids. CDR1 is ENHRY and CDR2 is SYGVKD in the germline V gene. Details on this clonotype: Its antigen remains unidentified.

UMI-labeled TRB cDNA libraries were prepared by 5' RACE. Each CDR3 protein gets one entry in TCRdb, which reprocessed the 5' RACE reads and gives no DNA. The specimen's table records about 150,000 distinct CDR3 sequences. A CD45RO-CCR7+CD27+CD95- profile was what naive CD8+ T cells displayed. Sequencing used naive CXCR3+ CD8+ T cells from blood. Documented subset: CD45RO-CCR7+CD27+CD95- naive CD8+ T cells expressing CXCR3 (TNR3+). The TCR originated in a human donor in good health. Some clones in this sample may be carry-over from other donors' samples. The rearrangement links TRBV10-3 to TRBJ2-7; the D gene TCRdb calls, TRBD1, cannot be checked with no DNA. The CDR3 reads CAISDLRQGVDEQYF.